Below, one T cell receptor beta chain is given with its context. Its antigen is unidentified. Expressed TCRB transcripts got sequenced, as all isolated RNA was reverse transcribed. An average of around 3.5 million reads was obtained for naive, central memory and regulatory T cell samples. TCRdb keeps only in-frame clones here, not all; method: immunoSEQ multiplex PCR. The repertoire holds some 150,000 clones, with 9% to 10% as singletons. The data were obtained in a study of beta chain features in type 1 diabetes. Looking at the study overall: Similarity in age, gender and cell yields was seen between patients and healthy donors.

The authors sorted CD4+ naive, central memory, regulatory and stem cell-like memory cells via CD45RO/CCR7/CD25/CD127/CD95/CD27. Germline CDR1 LGHNT, CDR2 FRNRAP. Trimming took 6 bases from V and 4 from J; bases not matched to a gene: 4. The CDR3 is 13 residues long. The study, taken as a whole, reports: Among all four CD4+ subsets, Type 1 diabetes patients had TCRB CDR3s that were moderately but significantly shorter. Insertions at VDJ junctions were less frequent in type 1 diabetes patients. These patients also deleted more nucleotides at the same junctions.

Material: central memory CD4+ T cells from blood. The origin of this receptor is a woman aged 25-40 years with type 1 diabetes. The chain uses TRBV12-5 and TRBJ1-2; TRBD1 agrees at 8 bases. The CDR3 protein is CASGYGQGYGYTF. CDR3 coding DNA: TGTGCTAGTGGCTACGGACAGGGCTATGGCTACACCTTC. The full variable domain, in which reference TRBV12-5 and TRBJ1-2 provide the parts outside the CDR3, is DARVTQTPRHKVTEMGQEVTMRCQPILGHNTVFWYRQTMMQGLELLAYFRNRAPLDDSGMPKDRFSAEMPDATLATLKIQPSEPRDSAVYFCASGYGQGYGYTFGSGTRLTVV.